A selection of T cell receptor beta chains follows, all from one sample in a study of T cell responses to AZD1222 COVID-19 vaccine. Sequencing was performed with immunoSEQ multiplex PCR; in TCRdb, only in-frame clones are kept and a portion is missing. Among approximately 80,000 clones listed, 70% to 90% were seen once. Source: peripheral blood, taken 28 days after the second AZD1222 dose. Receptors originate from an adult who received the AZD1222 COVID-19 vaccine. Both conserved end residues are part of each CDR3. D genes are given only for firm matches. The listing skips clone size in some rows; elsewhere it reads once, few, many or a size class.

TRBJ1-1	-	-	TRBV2	CASSVTGVDTEAFF	TGTGCCAGCAGCGTTACCGGGGTGGACACTGAAGCTTTCTTT
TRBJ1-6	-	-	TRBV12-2	CASRLVPNSPLHF	TGTGCAAGTCGCTTAGTGCCGAATTCACCCCTCCACTTT
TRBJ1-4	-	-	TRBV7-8	CASSSGPLIGNEKLFF	TGTGCCAGCAGCTCGGGACCACTGATCGGTAATGAAAAACTGTTTTTT
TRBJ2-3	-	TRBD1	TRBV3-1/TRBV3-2	CASSQDNRGGTDTQYF	TGTGCCAGCAGCCAAGATAACAGGGGCGGCACAGATACGCAGTATTTT
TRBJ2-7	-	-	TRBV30	CAWKLGPNYEQYF	TGTGCCTGGAAGCTAGGGCCCAACTACGAGCAGTACTTC
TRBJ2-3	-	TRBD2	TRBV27	CASSRLAGAFTDTQYF	TGTGCCAGCAGTAGACTAGCGGGGGCCTTCACAGATACGCAGTATTTT
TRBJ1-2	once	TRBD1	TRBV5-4	CASSSPGQGEDYGYTF	TGTGCCAGCAGTTCCCCGGGACAGGGAGAAGACTATGGCTACACCTTC
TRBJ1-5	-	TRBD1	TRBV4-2	CASSQEAGGRHQPQHF	TGTGCCAGCAGCCAAGAAGCAGGGGGCCGTCATCAGCCCCAGCATTTT
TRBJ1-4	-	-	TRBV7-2	CASSTQTGSNEKLFF	TGTGCCAGCAGCACCCAGACAGGCTCTAATGAAAAACTGTTTTTT
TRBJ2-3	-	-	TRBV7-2	CASSLQAHSTDTQYF	TGTGCCAGCAGCTTACAAGCGCATAGCACAGATACGCAGTATTTT
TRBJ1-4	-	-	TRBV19	CAILDGDNEKLFF	TGTGCCATCCTGGACGGGGACAATGAAAAACTGTTTTTT
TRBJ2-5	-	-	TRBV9	CASSVAGAGTLETQYF	TGTGCCAGCAGCGTAGCTGGGGCAGGGACTCTAGAGACCCAGTACTTC
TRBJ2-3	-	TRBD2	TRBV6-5	CASRWTSSTDTQYF	TGTGCCAGCAGGTGGACTAGCTCCACAGATACGCAGTATTTT
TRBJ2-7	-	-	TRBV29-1	CSVVRDEQYF	TGCAGCGTTGTGCGCGACGAGCAGTACTTC
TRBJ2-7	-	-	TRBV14	CASSQGGGRYEQYF	TGTGCCAGCAGCCAAGGTGGGGGAAGATACGAGCAGTACTTC
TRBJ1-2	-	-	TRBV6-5	CASSSGGNRDGYTF	TGTGCCAGCAGTTCGGGGGGCAATAGGGATGGCTACACCTTC
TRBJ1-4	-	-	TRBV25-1	CASKEATNEKLFF	TGTGCCAGCAAGGAAGCAACTAATGAAAAACTGTTTTTT